The 29 T cell receptor beta chains below all came from one sample that was sequenced in a study of tumor and adjacent non-tumor tissue in lung cancer. TCRbeta libraries were built with three rounds of nested PCR, modified from ARM-PCR. MiXCR, run by TCRdb on the multiplex PCR reads, gives a single entry per CDR3 protein. The sample carries over 80,000 distinct CDR3 sequences, 75% to 85% recorded once. The template was RNA from unsorted bulk tissue. Distant lung tissue was collected more than 3 cm away from the tumor edge. Sequenced sample: distant non-tumor lung tissue. These receptors were collected from a woman aged 50 to 60 with non-small cell lung cancer.

About this clonotype: One junction end does not reproduce the germline sequence, and a read error may be involved. The chain couples TRBV11-1 to TRBJ2-3; D is possibly TRBD2 (5 bases). Germline CDR1 SGHAT, CDR2 FQDESV (reference sequence). The CDR3 length is 16 residues. The CDR3 region has the DNA TGTGCCAACAGCTTAGGCCTTGGCGGACTCGGTGATACGCAGTATTTT. This codes for CANSLGLGGLGDTQYF.

Concerning this clonotype: The junction and the germline gene differ at one end; a read error may be behind it. The chain combines TRBV12-3 or TRBV12-4 with TRBJ2-2, with TRBD1 identical over 10 bases. There are 15 residues in the CDR3. The DNA for the CDR3 is TGTACCAGCAGCCCGGGACAGGGGATCACCGGGGGGCTGTTTTTT. This codes for CTSSPGQGITGGLFF.

This clonotype was detected many times. The V and J genes are TRBV2 and TRBJ1-4, with TRBD1 matching 9 bases. V lost 3 bases to trimming and J lost 5 bases; unmatched junction nucleotides: 1. The length of the CDR3 is 14 residues. CDR1 and CDR2 from the germline V gene are SNHLY and FYNNEI. The CDR3 sequence: CASSETGGNEKLFF. CDR3 coding DNA: TGTGCCAGCAGTGAGACAGGGGGAAATGAAAAACTGTTTTTT.

This clonotype has a single count. The CDR3 end shows no conserved phenylalanine or tryptophan, and so a read error is likely. The CDR3 DNA reads as TGCGCCAGCAGCCGTCCTAGTACAGATATGCAGTATATT. It codes for CASSRPSTDMQYI. The rearrangement links TRBV4-1 to TRBJ2-3; D is uncertain. CDR1 MGHRA and CDR2 YSYEKL come from the germline V gene. The CDR3 runs 13 residues.

On this clonotype itself: One end of the junction is discordant with germline, which a read error may explain. The gene calls are TRBV11-2 and TRBJ2-3; either TRBD1 or TRBD2 may fit D (5 bases each). The CDR3 extends over 15 amino acids. Germline V gene lookup returns CDR1 SGHAT and CDR2 FQNNGV. DNA of the CDR3: TGTGCCAGCAGTTTAGGACCCCAAGGGGACCATATGCAGTATTTT. Translation: CASSLGPQGDHMQYF.

At least ten counts were recorded for this clonotype. This chain uses TRBV5-1 with TRBJ2-1; 8 nucleotides align to TRBD2. This CDR3 is built from 15 residues. CDR1 is SGHRS, CDR2 YFSETQ, per germline. The V segment lost 5 bases and the J segment 0 bases; nucleotides outside the gene matches: 4. The CDR3 here is CASRESGSSYNEQFF. The CDR3, as DNA: TGCGCCAGCAGGGAGAGCGGGAGCTCCTACAATGAGCAGTTCTTC.

This clonotype was found once. The junction departs from the called germline gene at one end, perhaps through a read error. The V and J genes are TRBV5-5 and TRBJ2-7; TRBD1 might be the D (5 bases). CDR1 and CDR2 from the germline V gene are SGHKS and YYEKEE (reference sequence). This CDR3 contains 16 residues. In DNA, the CDR3 is TGTACCAGCAGGTTCTCCATTTTCGACAGAGTCTGCGAGCAGTACTTC. This codes for CTSRFSIFDRVCEQYF.

Note on this clonotype: The CDR3 ends on some other residue instead of the conserved phenylalanine or tryptophan, so this is likely a read error. This chain links TRBV4-2 with TRBJ2-5; D unclear. CDR3 length: 15 residues. The germline CDR1 and CDR2 sequences are LGHNA and YNFKEQ. CDR3 amino acids: CASSQVPVGQETQYI. The CDR3 DNA follows: TGTGCCAGTAGCCAAGTTCCGGTAGGACAAGAGACCCAGTACATC.

Turning to this clonotype: One end of the junction does not line up with germline, which may come from a read error. This sequence joins TRBV11-2 and TRBJ2-7; D not certain. There are 14 residues in the CDR3. Germline assignment: CDR1 SGHAT and CDR2 FQNNGV. The CDR3 bases are TGTGCCAGCAGCCTGACCGACGCTGCCTACGAGCACTACTTC. It is translated as CASSLTDAAYEHYF.

Details on this clonotype: Germline is not matched at one junction end, which may reflect a read error. V gene TRBV12-3 or TRBV12-4 combines with J gene TRBJ2-2; 10 nucleotides agree with TRBD1. The CDR3 covers 16 residues. DNA of the CDR3: TGTGCCATCAGCCCCGGGACAGGGGTGGACACCGGGGAACTGTTTTTT. Translating gives CAISPGTGVDTGELFF.

A word on this clonotype: An end of the junction differs from the germline gene, which may be a read error. This chain uses TRBV11-1 with TRBJ2-1, with 7 positions matching TRBD1. The CDR3 covers 14 residues. Germline V gene sequence: CDR1 SGHAT, CDR2 FQDESV (reference sequence). In DNA, the CDR3 is TGTGCCAGCAGCGTAAGAGGGGGCCGGTATGAGCAATTTTTC. Translating gives CASSVRGGRYEQFF.

In regard to this clonotype: Given the absence of the conserved phenylalanine or tryptophan at the CDR3 end, a read error is likely. The genes are TRBV11-2 and TRBJ2-1; weak D call: TRBD2 (6 bases). The CDR3 is 14 amino acids. Looked up from germline, CDR1 is SGHAT and CDR2 is FQNNGV. CDR3 in amino acids: CVSSFRRGLGEQFL. DNA of the CDR3: TGTGTCAGCAGCTTCCGGAGGGGTTTAGGTGAGCAGTTCCTC.

Many counts were recorded for this clonotype. This clone may be a read error of a much larger clone one base away. V usage is TRBV6-1 and J usage is TRBJ2-3; tentatively, D is TRBD2 (5 bases). The V end was cut by 11 bases, the J end by 2 bases, with 11 bases between. Germline CDR1 reads MNHNS; CDR2 reads SASEGT. This CDR3 contains 12 residues. CDR3 coding DNA: TGTGCCGGCAAACTAGACACAGATACGCAGTATTTT. It is translated as CAGKLDTDTQYF.

A remark on this clonotype: One end of the junction is discordant with germline, which a read error may explain. The chain combines TRBV10-3 with TRBJ2-7; TRBD1 is a possible D gene (5 bases). CDR3 length equals 12 residues. Looked up from germline, CDR1 is ENHRY and CDR2 is SYGVKD. Here the CDR3 reads CAISLQEYDQYF. The CDR3 region has the DNA TGTGCCATCAGTTTACAGGAGTACGACCAGTACTTC.

Concerning this clonotype: A junction end diverges from the germline sequence, so it may reflect a read error. The CDR3 reads CSSSYPDSYEQYF. The CDR3 DNA sequence: TGTTCCAGCAGTTACCCAGACAGTTACGAGCAGTACTTC. The chain carries TRBV6-5 and TRBJ2-7, with a possible D match to TRBD1 (5 bases). CDR1 MNHEY and CDR2 SVGAGI come from the germline V gene. CDR3 size: 13 residues.

The rearrangement joins TRBV29-1 to TRBJ2-7, with a tentative D call TRBD1 (6 bases). The CDR3 is 16 residues long. CDR1 and CDR2 (germline): SQVTM, ANQGSEA. Trimming pared 1 base from V and 6 bases from J, leaving 22 bases between. The CDR3 loop reads CSVEGARGAPGAEQYF. The CDR3 nucleotides read TGCAGCGTTGAAGGGGCTAGAGGGGCCCCAGGGGCCGAGCAGTACTTC.

J is TRBJ2-4 and V is TRBV6-5; no reliable D call. V dropped 0 bases and J dropped 6 bases, with 9 bases sitting between them. The CDR3 spans 14 residues. Per the germline V gene, CDR1 is MNHEY and CDR2 is SVGAGI. The CDR3 sequence is CASSYSGMANIQYF. In DNA form, the CDR3 reads TGTGCCAGCAGTTACTCGGGGATGGCAAACATTCAGTACTTC.

This clonotype was seen a single time. A read error may account for a junction end that differs from germline. The chain is built from TRBV4-1 and TRBJ1-5, with D uncertain. Germline loops: CDR1 MGHRA, CDR2 YSYEKL. CDR3 length equals 13 residues. The CDR3 DNA reads TGCGCCAGTAGTCCTTACTTTCCCCAGCCCAAGCATTTT. Protein sequence: CASSPYFPQPKHF.

Only a few counts were recorded for this clonotype. The genes are TRBV5-1 and TRBJ2-3; perhaps TRBD2 as D (6 bases). CDR1 is SGHRS, CDR2 YFSETQ, per germline. V lost 1 base to trimming and J lost 4 bases, with 16 bases between them. The CDR3 sequence is 16 residues long. CDR3 in DNA: TGCGCCAGCAGCTTGTTTTGGCGGGATAGCGCAGATACGCAGTATTTT. This gives the protein CASSLFWRDSADTQYF.

Remarks on this clonotype: The junction and the germline gene differ at one end; a read error may be behind it. The CDR3 DNA is TGTGCCACTAGTGATACGGAGGACACTGAAGCTTTCTTT. It yields the protein CATSDTEDTEAFF. J is TRBJ1-1 and V is TRBV24-1; D uncertain. CDR1 is KGHDR, CDR2 SFDVKD, per germline. This CDR3 region has 13 residues.

In regard to this clonotype: The CDR3 does not end in the conserved phenylalanine or tryptophan, so this is likely a read error. The J gene is TRBJ1-1, the V gene TRBV6-6; a weak D match, TRBD1 (6 bases). In germline, CDR1 is MNHNY, CDR2 SVGAGI (reference sequence). This CDR3 has 14 residues. Between the trimmed V and J ends, which lost 7 bases and 4 bases, there was a span of 16 bases. The CDR3 loop is CASNGTGSGTEAFI. CDR3 nucleotide sequence: TGTGCCAGCAACGGTACAGGGTCGGGCACTGAAGCTTTCATT.

Worth noting for this clonotype: This clone may be a read error of a much larger clone one base away. In this CDR3 the conserved last residue, phenylalanine or tryptophan, is missing, so a read error is likely. The chain recombines TRBV2 with TRBJ1-4; TRBD1 aligns across 9 bases. The CDR3 contains 14 residues. The junction had 1 base not matched to a gene; V was cut back by 3 bases and J by 5 bases. Germline CDR1 SNHLY, CDR2 FYNNEI. Written as DNA, the CDR3 is TGTGCCAGCAGTGAGACAGGGGGAAATGAAAAACTGTTTCTT. This sequence encodes CASSETGGNEKLFL.

A note on this clonotype: A junction boundary mismatches the germline segment, possibly from a read error. V gene TRBV29-1 combines with J gene TRBJ2-7; 8 positions agree with TRBD1. The germline V gene has CDR1 SQVTM and CDR2 ANQGSEA. The CDR3 is made up of 14 amino acids. CDR3 sequence: CNVEGRGPYYEQYF. DNA for the CDR3: TGCAACGTTGAAGGCAGGGGGCCGTACTATGAGCAGTACTTC.

On this clonotype: A read error may account for a junction end that differs from germline. The chain uses TRBV29-1 and TRBJ1-2; D is uncertain. The length of the CDR3 is 14 residues. Germline V lookup: CDR1 SQVTM, CDR2 ANQGSEA. CDR3 amino acids: CSIERDHSQYGYTF. The CDR3 DNA sequence: TGCAGCATTGAACGGGATCATAGCCAGTATGGCTATACCTTC.

This chain uses TRBV12-3 or TRBV12-4 with TRBJ1-3, with D hard to call. The CDR3 has 14 amino acids. The CDR3 DNA reads TGTACTCTTCCCAGACCGGGATCTGGAAACACCATATATTTT. Protein sequence: CTLPRPGSGNTIYF.

This chain uses TRBV5-1 with TRBJ2-7, with TRBD1 identical over 7 bases. CDR1 is SGHRS, CDR2 YFSETQ, per germline. With 0 bases clipped from V and 6 bases from J, the junction kept 9 bases outside the gene matches. The CDR3 is 15 amino acids. CDR3: CASSLGEGAFCEQYF. The CDR3 DNA is TGCGCCAGCAGCTTGGGAGAGGGGGCTTTCTGCGAGCAGTACTTC.

For this clonotype: Germline and junction disagree at one end, which may indicate a read error. The genes are TRBV6-1 and TRBJ2-5; tentatively, D is TRBD1 (6 bases). The CDR3 length is 14 residues. Per germline, CDR1 MNHNS and CDR2 SASEGT. CDR3 loop: CASGATGNQEIQNF. The CDR3 DNA reads TGTGCCAGCGGAGCTACAGGGAATCAAGAGATCCAGAACTTC.

The rearrangement joins TRBV29-1 to TRBJ2-5; D might be TRBD1 (5 bases). Germline V gives CDR1 SQVTM, CDR2 ANQGSEA. There are 12 residues in the CDR3. V was pared by 4 bases and J by 6 bases, with 12 bases between. The CDR3 region has the DNA TGCAGCGTTGTGGTCAGGGATAAGACCCAGTACTTC. Residues: CSVVVRDKTQYF.

This clonotype was seen a few times. This CDR3 is missing its conserved last phenylalanine or tryptophan, likely due to a read error. The chain is built from TRBV12-3 or TRBV12-4 and TRBJ2-4; D ambiguous. The CDR3 extends over 13 amino acids. CDR3 amino acids: CVSSFWGKNIQYY. In nucleotides, the CDR3 is TGTGTCAGCAGTTTTTGGGGTAAAAACATTCAGTACTAC.